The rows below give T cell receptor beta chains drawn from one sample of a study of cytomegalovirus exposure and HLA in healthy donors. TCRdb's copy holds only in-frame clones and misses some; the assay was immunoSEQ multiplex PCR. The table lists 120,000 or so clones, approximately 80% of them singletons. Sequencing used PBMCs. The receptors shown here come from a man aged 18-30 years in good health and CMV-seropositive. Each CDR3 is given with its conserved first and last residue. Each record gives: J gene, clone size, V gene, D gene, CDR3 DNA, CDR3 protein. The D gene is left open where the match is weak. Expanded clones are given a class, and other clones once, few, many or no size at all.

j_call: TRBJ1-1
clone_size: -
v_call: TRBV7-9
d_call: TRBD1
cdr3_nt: TGTGCCAGTTCTCAGGGGGTAGGTGAAGCTTTCTTT
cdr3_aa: CASSQGVGEAFF

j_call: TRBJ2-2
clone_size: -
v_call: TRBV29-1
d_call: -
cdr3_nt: TGCAGCGTTCTGCTGCAAAGGGGCACCGGGGAGCTGTTTTTT
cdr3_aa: CSVLLQRGTGELFF

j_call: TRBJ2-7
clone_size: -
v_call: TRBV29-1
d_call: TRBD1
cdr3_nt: TGCAGCGTTGAAGATAAAGGGGGCGCCTACGAGCAGTACTTC
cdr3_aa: CSVEDKGGAYEQYF

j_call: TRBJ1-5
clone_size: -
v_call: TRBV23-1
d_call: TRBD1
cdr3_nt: TGCGCCAGCAGTCAACCCAACGGCCACAGGGGTAATCAGCCCCAGCATTTT
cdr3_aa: CASSQPNGHRGNQPQHF

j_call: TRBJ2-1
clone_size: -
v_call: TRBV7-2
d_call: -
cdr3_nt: TGTGCCAGCACCCCTAGCAGGAGCTCCTACAATGAGCAGTTCTTC
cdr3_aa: CASTPSRSSYNEQFF

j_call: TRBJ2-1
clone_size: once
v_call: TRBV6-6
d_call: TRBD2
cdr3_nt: TGTGCCAGCAGCGACGGACTAGCGGGGAACAATGAGCAGTTCTTC
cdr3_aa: CASSDGLAGNNEQFF

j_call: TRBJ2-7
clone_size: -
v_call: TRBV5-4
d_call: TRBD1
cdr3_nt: TGTGCCAGCAGCCGGGACAGGGTAAGCGAGCAGTACTTC
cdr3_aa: CASSRDRVSEQYF

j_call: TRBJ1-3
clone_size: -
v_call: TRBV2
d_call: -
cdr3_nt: TGTGCCAGCAGTCTACAGGGATTCTCTGGAAACACCATATATTTT
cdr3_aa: CASSLQGFSGNTIYF

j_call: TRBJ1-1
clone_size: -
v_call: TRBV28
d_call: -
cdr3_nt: TGTGCCAGCAGTTCCCCCTCTATTACGAACACTGAAGCTTTCTTT
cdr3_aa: CASSSPSITNTEAFF

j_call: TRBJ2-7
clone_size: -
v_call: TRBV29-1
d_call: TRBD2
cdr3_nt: TGCAGCGTGGTCCTAGCGGGAGGCTTTTACGAGCAGTACTTC
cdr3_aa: CSVVLAGGFYEQYF

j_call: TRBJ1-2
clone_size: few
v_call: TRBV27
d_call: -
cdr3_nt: TGTGCCAGCAGTGCCCACCCCCAGACAGATGGCTACACCTTC
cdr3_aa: CASSAHPQTDGYTF

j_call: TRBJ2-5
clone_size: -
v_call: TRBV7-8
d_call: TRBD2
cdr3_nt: TGTGCCAGCAGTTCGGGACTAGCAAAAGAGACCCAGTACTTC
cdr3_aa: CASSSGLAKETQYF

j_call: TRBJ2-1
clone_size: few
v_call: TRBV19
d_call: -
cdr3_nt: TGTGCCAGTACTGGGACTCGCTACAATGAGCAGTTCTTC
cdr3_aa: CASTGTRYNEQFF

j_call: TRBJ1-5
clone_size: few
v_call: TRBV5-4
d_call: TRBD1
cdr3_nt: TGTGCCAGCAGCTTGTTAGGGCAGGGGGGAAATCAGCCCCAGCATTTT
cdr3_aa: CASSLLGQGGNQPQHF

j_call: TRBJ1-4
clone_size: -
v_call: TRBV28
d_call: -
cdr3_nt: TGTGCCAGCGTCGGGGGGGTGGCCATTGAAAAACTGTTTTTT
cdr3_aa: CASVGGVAIEKLFF

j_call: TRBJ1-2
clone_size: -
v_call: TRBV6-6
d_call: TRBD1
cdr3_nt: TGCGCCAGCAGTCGAGACAGGGGGGGCTTGTATGGCTACACCTTC
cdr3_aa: CASSRDRGGLYGYTF

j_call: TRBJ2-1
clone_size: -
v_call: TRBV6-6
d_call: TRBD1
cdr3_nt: TGTGCCAGCAGTAGGACAGGGTCTTACAATGAGCAGTTCTTC
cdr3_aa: CASSRTGSYNEQFF

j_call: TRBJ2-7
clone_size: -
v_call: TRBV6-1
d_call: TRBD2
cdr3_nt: TGTGCCAGCAGATTCCTAGCGGGGGGGTACTACGAGCAGTACTTC
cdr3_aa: CASRFLAGGYYEQYF

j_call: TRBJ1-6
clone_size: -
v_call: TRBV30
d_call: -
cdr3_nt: TGTGCCTGGGGCGTAGGACAAAGGTATAATTCACCCCTCCACTTT
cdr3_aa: CAWGVGQRYNSPLHF

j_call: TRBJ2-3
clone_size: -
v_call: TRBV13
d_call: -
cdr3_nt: TGTGCCAGCAGCAAAAGGCGGACACCCACAGATACGCAGTATTTT
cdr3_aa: CASSKRRTPTDTQYF

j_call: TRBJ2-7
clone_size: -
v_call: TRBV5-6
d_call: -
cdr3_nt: TGTGCCAGCAGCTTGGCCTGGACAGAGGTAAACGAGCAGTACTTC
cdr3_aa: CASSLAWTEVNEQYF

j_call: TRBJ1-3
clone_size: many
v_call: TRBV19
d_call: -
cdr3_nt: TGTGCCAGTAGTCGCCCGACTTGGAGTAACACCATATATTTT
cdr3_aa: CASSRPTWSNTIYF

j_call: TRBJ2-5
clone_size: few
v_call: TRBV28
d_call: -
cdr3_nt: TGTGCCAGCAGTTTACTAGGGGAAGAGACCCAGTACTTC
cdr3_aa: CASSLLGEETQYF

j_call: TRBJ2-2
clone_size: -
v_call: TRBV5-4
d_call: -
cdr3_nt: TGTGCCAGCAGCCTAGGGGGGAACACCGGGGAGCTGTTTTTT
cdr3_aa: CASSLGGNTGELFF

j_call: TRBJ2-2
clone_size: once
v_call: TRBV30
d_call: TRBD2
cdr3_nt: TGTGCCTGGAGTGTACGGGAGGTGGGGGAGCTGTTTTTT
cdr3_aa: CAWSVREVGELFF

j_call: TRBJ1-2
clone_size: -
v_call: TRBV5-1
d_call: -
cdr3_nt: TGCGCCAGCAGACAGGACAGTAACTATGGCTACACCTTC
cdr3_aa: CASRQDSNYGYTF

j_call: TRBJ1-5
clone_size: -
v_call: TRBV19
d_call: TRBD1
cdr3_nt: TGTGCCAGTAGTATAGTCCGATTCAACAGGGGGGCTATCAATCAGCCCCAGCATTTT
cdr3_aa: CASSIVRFNRGAINQPQHF

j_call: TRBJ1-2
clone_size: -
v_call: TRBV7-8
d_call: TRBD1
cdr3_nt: TGTGCCAGCAAGCTTAGTAGGGGATTCCCCAGGACAGGGGCGCTATCCTATGGCTACACCTTC
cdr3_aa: CASKLSRGFPRTGALSYGYTF

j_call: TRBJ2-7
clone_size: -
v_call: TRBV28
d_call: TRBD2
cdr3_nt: TGTGCCAGCAGAATAGCGGGGGGCACCTACGAGCAGTACTTC
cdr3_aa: CASRIAGGTYEQYF

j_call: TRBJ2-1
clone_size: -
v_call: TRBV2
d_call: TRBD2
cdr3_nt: TGTGCCAGCACCTCTAGCGGGGGGGGGAATGAGCAGTTCTTC
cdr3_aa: CASTSSGGGNEQFF

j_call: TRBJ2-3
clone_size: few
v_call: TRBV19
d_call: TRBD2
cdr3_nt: TGTGCCAGTAAAGCTAGCGGGAGGGAAGGAGATACGCAGTATTTT
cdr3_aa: CASKASGREGDTQYF

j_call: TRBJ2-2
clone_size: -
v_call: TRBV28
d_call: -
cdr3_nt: TGTGCCAGCAGTTCGCCCCCTAGCGCCGGCACCGGGGAGCTGTTTTTT
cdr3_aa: CASSSPPSAGTGELFF

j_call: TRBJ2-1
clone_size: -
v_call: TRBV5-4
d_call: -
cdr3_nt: TGTGCCAGCAGCTTCAGGAGGATTTCCAGCTCCTACAATGAGCAGTTCTTC
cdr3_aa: CASSFRRISSSYNEQFF

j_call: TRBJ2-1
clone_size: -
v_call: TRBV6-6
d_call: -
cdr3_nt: TGTGCCAGCGGACCTAGCGTCGTCGATGAGCAGTTCTTC
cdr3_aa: CASGPSVVDEQFF

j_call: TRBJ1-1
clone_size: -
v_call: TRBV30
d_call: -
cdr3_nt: TGTGCCTGGAGTCGTTTACTGGGGGGGAACACTGAAGCTTTCTTT
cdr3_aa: CAWSRLLGGNTEAFF

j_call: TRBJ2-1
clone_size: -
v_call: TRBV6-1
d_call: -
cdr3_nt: TGTGCCAGCACCCTGTCGAGGGTTCAGTTCTTC
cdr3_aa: CASTLSRVQFF

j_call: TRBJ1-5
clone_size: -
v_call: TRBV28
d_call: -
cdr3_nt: TGTGCCAGCGGGGCGGCAGAGAAACCAAATCAGCCCCAGCATTTT
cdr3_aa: CASGAAEKPNQPQHF

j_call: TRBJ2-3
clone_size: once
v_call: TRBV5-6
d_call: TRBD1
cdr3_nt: TGTGCCAGCAGCTTAGACAGGGGCCCTGCCACAGATACGCAGTATTTT
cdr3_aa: CASSLDRGPATDTQYF

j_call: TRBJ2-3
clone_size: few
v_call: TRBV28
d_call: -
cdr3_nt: TGTGCCACTCTTGGGGGCGTCGATACGCAGTATTTT
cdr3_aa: CATLGGVDTQYF

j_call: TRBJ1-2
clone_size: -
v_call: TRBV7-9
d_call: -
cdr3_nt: TGTGCCAGCAGCACTATCCGAGGGGCGGGGTTTGGCTACACCTTC
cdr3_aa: CASSTIRGAGFGYTF

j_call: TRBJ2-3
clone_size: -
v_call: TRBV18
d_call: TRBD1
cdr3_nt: TGTGCCAGCTCAGGGACAGGGTCTAGCACAGATACGCAGTATTTT
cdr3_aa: CASSGTGSSTDTQYF

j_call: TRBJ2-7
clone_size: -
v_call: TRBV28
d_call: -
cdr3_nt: TGTGCCAGCAGTGGACCGGGACAAGACTACGAGCAGTACTTC
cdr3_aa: CASSGPGQDYEQYF

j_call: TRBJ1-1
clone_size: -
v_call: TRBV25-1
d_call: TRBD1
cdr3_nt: TGTGCCAGCAGTGCCCTCAAGCGACAGGGTGAGACTGAAGCTTTCTTT
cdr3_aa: CASSALKRQGETEAFF

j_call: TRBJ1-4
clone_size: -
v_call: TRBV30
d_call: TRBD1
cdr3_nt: TGTGCCTGGAGTGGGACAGGGGGACCCCAAAAACTGTTTTTT
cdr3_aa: CAWSGTGGPQKLFF

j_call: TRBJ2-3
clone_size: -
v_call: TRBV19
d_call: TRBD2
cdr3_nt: TGTGCCAGTAGTGTCGAACTAGCGGGGTGCTCAGATACGCAGTATTTT
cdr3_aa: CASSVELAGCSDTQYF

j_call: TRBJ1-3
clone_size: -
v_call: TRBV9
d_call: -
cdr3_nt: TGTGCCAGCAGCGTAGCTGAGGGAAACACCATATATTTT
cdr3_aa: CASSVAEGNTIYF

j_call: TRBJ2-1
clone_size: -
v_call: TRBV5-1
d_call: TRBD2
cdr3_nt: TGCGCCAGCAGCTTTTCGGGACTAGACTACAATGAGCAGTTCTTC
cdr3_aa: CASSFSGLDYNEQFF

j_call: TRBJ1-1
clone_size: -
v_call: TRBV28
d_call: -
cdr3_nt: TGTGCCAGCAGTCTCATCAGGGGAAGCAGAGGAGACACTGAAGCTTTCTTT
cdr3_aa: CASSLIRGSRGDTEAFF

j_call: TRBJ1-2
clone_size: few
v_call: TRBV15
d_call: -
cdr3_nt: TGTGCCACCAGCTCGGGGGGAAACCACTATGGCTACACCTTC
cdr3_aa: CATSSGGNHYGYTF

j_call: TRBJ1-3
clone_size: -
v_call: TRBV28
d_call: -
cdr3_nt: TGTGCCAGCAGTTTATTCGTTTCCTCGGTTAGCTCTGGAAACACCATATATTTT
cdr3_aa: CASSLFVSSVSSGNTIYF

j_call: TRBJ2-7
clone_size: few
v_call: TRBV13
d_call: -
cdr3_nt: TGTGCCAGCAGCGAGGGCCCCGCTCCCTCCTACGAGCAGTACTTC
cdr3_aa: CASSEGPAPSYEQYF

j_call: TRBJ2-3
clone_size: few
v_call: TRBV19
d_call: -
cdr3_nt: TGTGCCAGTAGTATTCATAGCGGTACAGATACGCAGTATTTT
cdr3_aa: CASSIHSGTDTQYF

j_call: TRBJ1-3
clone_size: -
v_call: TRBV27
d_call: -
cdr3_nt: TGTGCCAGCAGACCCTTATCCGAGTACACCATATATTTT
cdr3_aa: CASRPLSEYTIYF

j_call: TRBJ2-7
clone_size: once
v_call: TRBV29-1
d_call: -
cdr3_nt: TGCAGCGTTGCCGAACTCAAGTGGGAGCGCCTAATGTCCTACGAGCAGTACTTC
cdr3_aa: CSVAELKWERLMSYEQYF